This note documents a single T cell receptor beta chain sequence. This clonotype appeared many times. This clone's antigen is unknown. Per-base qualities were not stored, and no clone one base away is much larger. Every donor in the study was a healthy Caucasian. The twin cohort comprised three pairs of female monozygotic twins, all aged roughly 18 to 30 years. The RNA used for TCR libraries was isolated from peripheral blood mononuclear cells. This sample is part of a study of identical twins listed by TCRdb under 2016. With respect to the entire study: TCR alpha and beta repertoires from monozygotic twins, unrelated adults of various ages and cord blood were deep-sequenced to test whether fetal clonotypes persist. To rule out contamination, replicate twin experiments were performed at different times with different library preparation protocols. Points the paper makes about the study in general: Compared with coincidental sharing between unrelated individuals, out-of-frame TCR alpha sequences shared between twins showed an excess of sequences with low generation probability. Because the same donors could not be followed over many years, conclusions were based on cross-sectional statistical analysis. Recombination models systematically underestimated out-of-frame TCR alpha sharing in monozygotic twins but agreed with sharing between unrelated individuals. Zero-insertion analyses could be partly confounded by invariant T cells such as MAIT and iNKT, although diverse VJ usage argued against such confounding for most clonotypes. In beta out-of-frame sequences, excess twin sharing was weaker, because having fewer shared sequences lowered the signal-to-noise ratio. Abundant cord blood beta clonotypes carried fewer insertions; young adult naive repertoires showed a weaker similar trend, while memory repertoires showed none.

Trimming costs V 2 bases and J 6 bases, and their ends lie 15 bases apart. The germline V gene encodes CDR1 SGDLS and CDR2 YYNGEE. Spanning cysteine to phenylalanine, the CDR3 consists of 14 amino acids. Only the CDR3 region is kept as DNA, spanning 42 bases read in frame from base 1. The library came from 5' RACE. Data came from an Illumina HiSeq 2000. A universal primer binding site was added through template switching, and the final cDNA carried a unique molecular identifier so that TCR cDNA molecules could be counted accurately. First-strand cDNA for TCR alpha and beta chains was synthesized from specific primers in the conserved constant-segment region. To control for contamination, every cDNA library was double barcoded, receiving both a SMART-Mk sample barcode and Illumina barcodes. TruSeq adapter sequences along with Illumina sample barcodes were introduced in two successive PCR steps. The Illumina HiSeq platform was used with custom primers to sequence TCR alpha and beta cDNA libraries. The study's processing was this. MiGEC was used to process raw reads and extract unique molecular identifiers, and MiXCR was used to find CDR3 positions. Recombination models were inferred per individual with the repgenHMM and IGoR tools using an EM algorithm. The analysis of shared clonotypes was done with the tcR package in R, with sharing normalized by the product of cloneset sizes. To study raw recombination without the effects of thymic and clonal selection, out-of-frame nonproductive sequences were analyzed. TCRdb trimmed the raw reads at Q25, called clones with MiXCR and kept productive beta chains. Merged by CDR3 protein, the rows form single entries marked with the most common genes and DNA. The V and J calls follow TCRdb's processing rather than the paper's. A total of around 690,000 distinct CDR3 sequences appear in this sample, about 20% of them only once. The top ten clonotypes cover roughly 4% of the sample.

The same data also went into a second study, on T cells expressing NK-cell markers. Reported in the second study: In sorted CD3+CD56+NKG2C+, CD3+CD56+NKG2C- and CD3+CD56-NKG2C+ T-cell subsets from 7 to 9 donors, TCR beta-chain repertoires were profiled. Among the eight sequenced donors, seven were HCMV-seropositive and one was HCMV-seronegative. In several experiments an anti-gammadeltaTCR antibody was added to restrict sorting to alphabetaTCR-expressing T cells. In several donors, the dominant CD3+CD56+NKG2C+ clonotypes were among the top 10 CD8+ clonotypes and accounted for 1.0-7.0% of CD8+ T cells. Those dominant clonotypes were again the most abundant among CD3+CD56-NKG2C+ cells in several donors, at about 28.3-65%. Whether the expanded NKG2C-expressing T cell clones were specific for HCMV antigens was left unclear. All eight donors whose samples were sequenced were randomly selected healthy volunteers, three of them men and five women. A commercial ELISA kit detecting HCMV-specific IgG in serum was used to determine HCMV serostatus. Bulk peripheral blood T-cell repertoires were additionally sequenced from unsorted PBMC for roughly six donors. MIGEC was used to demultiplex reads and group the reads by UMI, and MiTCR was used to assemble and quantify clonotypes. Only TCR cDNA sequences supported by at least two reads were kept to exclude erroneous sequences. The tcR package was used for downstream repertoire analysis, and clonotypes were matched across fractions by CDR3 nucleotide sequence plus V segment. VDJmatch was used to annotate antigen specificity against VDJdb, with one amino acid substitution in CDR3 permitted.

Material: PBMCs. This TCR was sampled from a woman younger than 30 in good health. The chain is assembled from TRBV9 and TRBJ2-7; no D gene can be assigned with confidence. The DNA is TGTGCCAGCAGCGTGGCAGGCTACCCCTCCGAGCAGTACTTC. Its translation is CASSVAGYPSEQYF.